This T cell receptor beta chain was identified in a study of T cell responses to AZD1222 COVID-19 vaccine. Trimming removed 6 bases at V and 4 bases at J, with 9 bases between. The CDR3 runs 12 residues. CDR1 is MDHEN and CDR2 is SYDVKM in the germline V gene. Clones were sequenced by immunoSEQ multiplex PCR, and TCRdb holds only the in-frame ones, with some missing. The sample lists tens of thousands of clones; approximately 84% were seen once. Specimen: peripheral blood, collected on day 0 of AZD1222 vaccination. The receptor was isolated from an adult in good health. The V gene is TRBV28, the J gene TRBJ1-2; no clear D gene. CDR3 region: CASRPGPYGYTF. Here the CDR3 DNA reads TGTGCCAGCAGACCCGGTCCCTATGGCTACACCTTC.